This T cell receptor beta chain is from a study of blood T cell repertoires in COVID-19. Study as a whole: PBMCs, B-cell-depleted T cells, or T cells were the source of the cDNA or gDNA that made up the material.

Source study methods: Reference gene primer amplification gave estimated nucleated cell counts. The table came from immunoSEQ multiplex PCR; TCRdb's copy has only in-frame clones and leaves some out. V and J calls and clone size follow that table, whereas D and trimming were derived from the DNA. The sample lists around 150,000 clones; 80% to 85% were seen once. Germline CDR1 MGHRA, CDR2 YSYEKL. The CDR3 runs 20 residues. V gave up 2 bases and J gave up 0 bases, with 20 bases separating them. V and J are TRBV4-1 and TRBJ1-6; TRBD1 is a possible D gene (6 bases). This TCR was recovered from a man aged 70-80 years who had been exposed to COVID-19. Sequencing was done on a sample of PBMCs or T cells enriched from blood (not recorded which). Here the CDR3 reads CASSQTGPSGLSSYNSPLHF. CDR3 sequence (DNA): TGCGCCAGCAGCCAAACAGGGCCGTCGGGCCTTAGCTCCTATAATTCACCCCTCCACTTT.